A single T cell receptor beta chain is shown here with its context. The V segment lost 8 bases and the J segment 7 bases; nucleotides outside the gene matches: 8. CDR3 length equals 14 residues. Germline V gene data show CDR1 as MNHEY and CDR2 as SVGAGI. The source of the sample is a study of blood T cell repertoires in COVID-19. Study summary: PBMCs, B-cell-depleted T cells, or T cells were the source of the cDNA or gDNA that made up the material.

Original processing notes: Reference gene primer amplification gave estimated nucleated cell counts. Using immunoSEQ multiplex PCR, the repertoire was profiled, and TCRdb retains in-frame clones only, with some absent. D and trimming come from the DNA, and the V and J calls and clone size come from that table. The sample gives 25,000 to 35,000 clones, 87% of which show up once; 9% to 9.5% is in the top ten. The J gene is TRBJ1-1, the V gene TRBV6-5; 12 nucleotides agree with TRBD1. The TCR comes from a human donor in a cohort sampled during active COVID-19. The sequencing sample was made of peripheral blood. Here the CDR3 DNA reads TGTGCCAGCGCCCCCCGGGACAGGGGGCGTGAAGCTTTCTTT. As protein: CASAPRDRGREAFF.